A selection of T cell receptor beta chains follows, all from one sample in a study of T cell repertoires in cytomegalovirus infection. One entry per CDR3 protein results from TCRdb running MiXCR on the reads. This table has roughly 280,000 distinct CDR3 sequences, roughly 10% appearing once. Material for sequencing was PBMCs. The receptor source for this set is a human donor in good health (CMV status not recorded). Some clones in this sample may be carry-over from other donors' samples. The CDR3 runs from the conserved cysteine through the conserved F or W. The order of the fields is clone size, J gene, V gene, D gene, CDR3 protein, CDR3 DNA. A D gene is named only where the DNA matches it firmly. Only some rows state a clone size, as once, few, many or a class for expanded clones.

.,TRBJ2-7,TRBV29-1,TRBD1,CSVERSRGLAYEQYF,TGCAGCGTTGAAAGGTCCAGGGGGCTGGCCTACGAGCAGTACTTC
many,TRBJ2-7,TRBV7-2,TRBD2,CASSNGLAGYYEQYF,TGTGCCAGCAGCAACGGACTAGCGGGCTACTACGAGCAGTACTTC
many,TRBJ2-7,TRBV7-2,.,CASSLVVSEQYF,TGTGCCAGCAGCCTGGTGGTGAGTGAGCAGTACTTC
many,TRBJ2-1,TRBV7-2,.,CASSPTYYNEQFF,TGTGCCAGCAGCCCGACTTACTACAATGAGCAGTTCTTC
few,TRBJ2-7,TRBV6-2/TRBV6-3,.,CASSHTYYEQYF,TGTGCCAGCAGCCACACTTACTACGAGCAGTACTTC
few,TRBJ2-7,TRBV20-1,.,CSAATSWGVYEQYF,TGCAGTGCCGCTACTAGTTGGGGGGTTTACGAGCAGTACTTC
many,TRBJ1-5,TRBV7-9,TRBD1,CASSSEDRPRGQPQHF,TGTGCCAGCAGCTCAGAGGACAGGCCTAGGGGTCAGCCCCAGCATTTT
few,TRBJ1-2,TRBV30,.,CAWRGTVTQDIGYTF,TGTGCCTGGAGGGGGACCGTGACCCAGGACATAGGCTACACCTTC
many,TRBJ2-7,TRBV7-6,.,CASSLDPLSWEQYF,TGTGCCAGCAGCTTAGACCCTCTCAGTTGGGAGCAGTACTTC
many,TRBJ2-7,TRBV7-2,.,CASSLAPGSEQYF,TGTGCCAGCAGCTTAGCCCCGGGTAGTGAGCAGTACTTC
many,TRBJ2-5,TRBV20-1,TRBD2,CSAKGTSGNLQETQYF,TGCAGTGCTAAGGGGACTAGCGGGAACCTCCAAGAGACCCAGTACTTC
many,TRBJ2-7,TRBV6-6,.,CASSSLDEQYF,TGTGCCAGCAGTTCGTTAGACGAGCAGTACTTC
many,TRBJ1-1,TRBV12-3/TRBV12-4,.,CASSSDPSGTEAFF,TGTGCCAGCAGCTCTGACCCTTCGGGGACTGAAGCTTTCTTT
many,TRBJ1-1,TRBV3-1,.,CASSPLLLGEAFF,TGTGCCAGCAGCCCACTGTTACTGGGCGAAGCTTTCTTT
.,TRBJ1-1,TRBV19,TRBD1,CASPPPEGGRNTEAFF,TGTGCCAGTCCCCCTCCCGAAGGGGGCAGGAACACTGAAGCTTTCTTT
many,TRBJ2-4,TRBV7-2,.,CASSLGQATAKNIQYF,TGTGCCAGCAGCTTGGGGCAGGCGACGGCCAAAAACATTCAGTACTTC
many,TRBJ2-5,TRBV7-6,TRBD1,CASSLGDRVEETQYF,TGTGCCAGCAGCTTAGGGGACAGGGTTGAAGAGACCCAGTACTTC
.,TRBJ2-5,TRBV29-1,TRBD2,CSVDFETRGGFQETQYF,TGCAGCGTCGACTTTGAAACCCGCGGGGGATTCCAAGAGACCCAGTACTTC
many,TRBJ1-1,TRBV18,.,CASSSEGMGEAFF,TGTGCCAGCTCAAGCGAGGGAATGGGTGAAGCTTTCTTT